The 7 T cell receptor beta chains below come from one sample, sequenced in a study of pediatric ulcerative colitis. Only in-frame clones appear in the TCRdb table, and some are missing; sequencing was by immunoSEQ multiplex PCR. The sample includes 30,000 to 35,000 clones, 80% to 90% of them seen just once. Rectal tissue came from one to two pinch biopsies taken at colonoscopy. Sequencing input: gut tissue. The receptors come from a boy under 18 with mild ulcerative colitis.

This chain links TRBV5-1 with TRBJ1-4, with 8 bases that match TRBD1. With V trimmed by 4 bases and J by 0 bases, 11 bases remained unmatched. Germline V gene data show CDR1 as SGHRS and CDR2 as YFSETQ. The CDR3 is 18 amino acids. The CDR3 protein is CASSQSGTGPPTNEKLFF. The CDR3, as DNA: TGCGCCAGCAGCCAGAGTGGGACAGGACCTCCAACTAATGAAAAACTGTTTTTT.

A word on this clone: The sample holds other DNA sequences that translate to the same CDR3. V usage is TRBV5-8 and J usage is TRBJ1-1; TRBD1 matches 8 bases. Looked up from germline, CDR1 is SGHTS and CDR2 is YDEGEE. V lost 4 bases and J lost 5; bases outside the gene matches: 4. CDR3 size: 13 residues. The CDR3 reads CASSRDRGTEAFF. CDR3 DNA: TGTGCCAGCAGCCGAGACAGGGGAACTGAAGCTTTCTTT.

This chain links TRBV5-4 with TRBJ1-1, with 7 bases fitting TRBD1. V was clipped by 0 bases and J by 5 bases; unmatched bases: 4. Looked up from germline, CDR1 is SGHNT and CDR2 is YYREEE (reference sequence). The CDR3 loop spans 14 amino acids. The DNA for the CDR3 is TGTGCCAGCAGCTTGGAGGCAGGGGGAACTGAAGCTTTCTTT. This encodes CASSLEAGGTEAFF.

The chain joins TRBV2 to TRBJ1-5; the match to TRBD1 covers 7 bases. Germline V gene lookup returns CDR1 SNHLY and CDR2 FYNNEI. The CDR3 is 16 residues long. The V segment lost 5 bases and the J segment 1 base; nucleotides outside the gene matches: 8. The DNA of the CDR3 is TGTGCCAGCAGTTTAAGACAGGGTCGCAGCAATCAGCCCCAGCATTTT. This gives the protein CASSLRQGRSNQPQHF.

This sequence joins TRBV5-6 and TRBJ2-2, with D unresolved. The ends were cut back, 4 bases at V and 6 bases at J, with 13 bases in the middle. The CDR3 runs to 14 residues. CDR1 is SGHDT and CDR2 is YYEEEE in the germline V gene. CDR3 protein: CASSRYGPSGELFF. The CDR3 region has the DNA TGTGCCAGCAGCCGTTACGGACCTTCCGGGGAGCTGTTTTTT.

The genes are TRBV10-2 and TRBJ2-7; no reliable D call. The CDR3 consists of 11 residues. Germline V gene data show CDR1 as WSHSY and CDR2 as SAAADI. Trimming stripped 4 bases from V and 0 bases from J, with 1 base between. CDR3 nucleotides: TGCGCCAGCAGTGCCTCCTACGAGCAGTACTTC. Encoded protein: CASSASYEQYF.

This clone was observed a handful of times. This chain's CDR3 is CASSGPNSPLHF. In DNA form, the CDR3 reads TGTGCCAGCAGTGGTCCCAATTCACCCCTCCACTTT. The rearrangement joins TRBV25-1 to TRBJ1-6; D gene uncertain. The germline V gene has CDR1 MGHDK and CDR2 SYGVNS. Trimming shortened V by 4 bases and J by 7 bases, and 5 bases separated the two germline ends. This CDR3 spans 12 amino acids.